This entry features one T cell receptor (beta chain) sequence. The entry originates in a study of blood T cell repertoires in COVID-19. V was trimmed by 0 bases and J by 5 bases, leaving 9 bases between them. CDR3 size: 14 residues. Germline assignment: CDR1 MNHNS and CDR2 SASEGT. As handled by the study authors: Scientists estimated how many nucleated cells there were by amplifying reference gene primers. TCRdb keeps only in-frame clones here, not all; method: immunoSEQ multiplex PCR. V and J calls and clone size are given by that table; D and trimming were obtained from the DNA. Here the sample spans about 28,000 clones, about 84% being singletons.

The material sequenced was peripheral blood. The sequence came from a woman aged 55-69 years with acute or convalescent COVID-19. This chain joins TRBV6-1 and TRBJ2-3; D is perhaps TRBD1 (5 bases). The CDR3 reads CASSEALGLDTQYF. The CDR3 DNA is TGTGCCAGCAGTGAAGCGCTGGGGCTAGATACGCAGTATTTT.